A selection of T cell receptor beta chains follows, all from one sample in a study of blood T cell repertoires in COVID-19. The assay was immunoSEQ multiplex PCR, and TCRdb's table has in-frame clones only and misses some. The profile shows roughly 270,000 clones, around 85% of them singletons. Sequenced: peripheral blood. Every receptor here comes from a man between 45 and 60 years old with active or convalescent COVID-19. CDR3s include the opening cysteine and the closing phenylalanine or tryptophan. Fields, in order: D gene, V gene, J gene, CDR3 length, clone size, CDR3 protein, CDR3 DNA. The D gene is left open where the match is weak. Some rows mark clone size as missing; the rest say once, few, many or name a class of expanded clone.

NA	TRBV12-5	TRBJ1-1	15	NA	CASAWGVIMNTEAFF	TGTGCTAGTGCCTGGGGGGTAATCATGAACACTGAAGCTTTCTTT
NA	TRBV20-1	TRBJ2-1	11	NA	CSASGSNEQFF	TGCAGTGCTAGCGGGAGCAATGAGCAGTTCTTC
TRBD2	TRBV10-3	TRBJ2-1	14	NA	CAISGAGGRNEQFF	TGTGCCATCAGTGGAGCGGGAGGAAGAAATGAGCAGTTCTTC
NA	TRBV7-2	TRBJ2-7	18	NA	CASSLVVGTNSYLYEQYF	TGTGCCAGCAGTCTTGTTGTCGGGACAAATAGTTACCTCTACGAGCAGTACTTC
TRBD1	TRBV6-5	TRBJ2-2	14	NA	CASRQGGYSGELFF	TGTGCCAGCAGACAGGGGGGTTACTCCGGGGAGCTGTTTTTT
TRBD2	TRBV7-2	TRBJ2-3	17	NA	CASSLRLAGLGTDTQYF	TGTGCCAGCAGCTTACGGCTAGCGGGTCTGGGCACAGATACGCAGTATTTT
TRBD1	TRBV5-4	TRBJ2-5	14	NA	CASSPGQGLETQYF	TGTGCCAGCAGCCCCGGACAGGGGCTAGAGACCCAGTACTTC
TRBD2	TRBV24-1	TRBJ2-1	16	NA	CATSDSAGGSYNEQFF	TGTGCCACCAGTGATTCAGCGGGAGGATCCTACAATGAGCAGTTCTTC
TRBD1	TRBV6-1	TRBJ1-5	15	once	CASSEGAGGSEPQHF	TGTGCCAGCAGTGAAGGGGCAGGGGGTAGCGAGCCCCAGCATTTT
NA	TRBV9	TRBJ1-1	15	few	CASSPRGDLNTEAFF	TGTGCCAGCAGCCCCCGGGGAGACCTGAACACTGAAGCTTTCTTT
NA	TRBV18	TRBJ2-7	12	NA	CASSPDTYEQYF	TGTGCCAGCTCACCGGACACCTACGAGCAGTACTTC
NA	TRBV29-1	TRBJ1-1	12	NA	CSVGYGASEAFF	TGCAGCGTTGGATATGGAGCGTCTGAAGCTTTCTTT
NA	TRBV12-3/TRBV12-4	TRBJ2-1	11	NA	CASSLERQQFF	TGTGCCAGCAGTTTGGAGCGACAGCAGTTCTTC
TRBD2	TRBV7-3	TRBJ2-4	15	NA	CASSLNGRAGDIQYF	TGTGCCAGCAGCTTAAACGGGAGGGCCGGAGACATTCAGTACTTC
TRBD1	TRBV27	TRBJ1-2	14	NA	CASSFAQGAGGYTF	TGTGCCAGCAGTTTCGCACAGGGGGCAGGTGGCTACACCTTC
NA	TRBV18	TRBJ1-5	17	NA	CASSREEETGRNQPQHF	TGTGCCAGCTCACGAGAGGAAGAAACAGGGCGAAATCAGCCCCAGCATTTT
NA	TRBV28	TRBJ1-5	15	NA	CASGLEREVNQPQHF	TGTGCCAGCGGCTTAGAACGGGAGGTGAATCAGCCCCAGCATTTT
NA	TRBV15	TRBJ2-5	16	NA	CATSRDSLGTQETQYF	TGTGCCACCAGCAGAGATTCCCTCGGGACACAAGAGACCCAGTACTTC
NA	TRBV7-9	TRBJ1-5	14	NA	CASSPQGFGQPQHF	TGTGCCAGCAGCCCCCAGGGGTTCGGTCAGCCCCAGCATTTT
NA	TRBV18	TRBJ2-3	16	NA	CASLLLGRERTDTQYF	TGTGCCAGCTTACTCCTTGGGCGGGAACGCACAGATACGCAGTATTTT
TRBD2	TRBV9	TRBJ2-1	16	NA	CASSEYRLAHYNEQFF	TGTGCCAGCAGCGAATACCGACTAGCCCACTACAATGAGCAGTTCTTC
NA	TRBV9	TRBJ2-1	16	NA	CASSVASRSEYNEQFF	TGTGCCAGCAGCGTAGCTTCACGGTCCGAGTACAATGAGCAGTTCTTC
TRBD2	TRBV5-4	TRBJ2-2	15	NA	CASSQLAGVTGELFF	TGTGCCAGCAGCCAACTAGCGGGAGTCACCGGGGAGCTGTTTTTT
TRBD1	TRBV30	TRBJ1-5	17	few	CAWSPPGTGISNQPQHF	TGTGCCTGGAGCCCTCCCGGGACAGGGATTAGCAATCAGCCCCAGCATTTT
NA	TRBV10-1	TRBJ2-2	14	NA	CASSKNSGTGELFF	TGCGCCAGCAGTAAAAATTCCGGCACCGGGGAGCTGTTTTTT
NA	TRBV7-2	TRBJ2-1	13	NA	CASSSGLENEQFF	TGTGCCAGCAGCTCGGGACTCGAGAATGAGCAGTTCTTC
TRBD2	TRBV5-1	TRBJ2-5	15	NA	CASSVGLAGRETQYF	TGCGCCAGCAGCGTTGGACTAGCGGGAAGAGAGACCCAGTACTTC
NA	TRBV7-2	TRBJ2-3	13	NA	CASSLTTWDTQYF	TGTGCCAGCAGCTTAACTACATGGGATACGCAGTATTTT
NA	TRBV14	TRBJ2-5	16	NA	CASSQSQGSRQETQYF	TGTGCCAGCAGCCAGTCCCAGGGTAGCAGGCAAGAGACCCAGTACTTC
NA	TRBV30	TRBJ2-1	12	once	CAWGDSYNEQFF	TGTGCCTGGGGAGACAGCTACAATGAGCAGTTCTTC
NA	TRBV28	TRBJ1-2	14	NA	CASSLRLPSRGYTF	TGTGCCAGCAGTTTAAGACTTCCATCCCGTGGCTACACCTTC
NA	TRBV5-6	TRBJ2-1	13	NA	CASSVQIYNEQFF	TGTGCCAGCAGTGTACAGATCTACAATGAGCAGTTCTTC
NA	TRBV5-1	TRBJ1-2	16	NA	CASSLVGLRTGDGYTF	TGCGCCAGCAGCTTGGTCGGGCTCCGAACCGGGGATGGCTACACCTTC
NA	TRBV12-3/TRBV12-4	TRBJ2-2	13	NA	CASKRDKTGELFF	TGTGCCAGCAAAAGGGACAAAACCGGGGAGCTGTTTTTT
NA	TRBV5-8	TRBJ2-7	14	NA	CASSLVRGPYEQYF	TGTGCCAGCAGCTTGGTCCGGGGTCCCTACGAGCAGTACTTC
NA	TRBV28	TRBJ1-1	13	NA	CASSLRWSTEAFF	TGTGCCAGCAGTTTGAGGTGGAGCACTGAAGCTTTCTTT
NA	TRBV4-1	TRBJ2-1	17	NA	CASSQEINLGAYNEQFF	TGCGCCAGCAGCCAAGAGATTAATCTAGGCGCCTACAATGAGCAGTTCTTC
TRBD1	TRBV7-6	TRBJ1-5	14	NA	CASSAGTANTPQHF	TGTGCCAGCAGCGCCGGGACAGCTAATACGCCCCAGCATTTT